What follows are 31 T cell receptor beta chains derived from one specimen sequenced in a study of blood T cell repertoires in COVID-19. The method was immunoSEQ multiplex PCR; TCRdb's version includes in-frame clones alone and lacks a portion of them. The table includes about 200,000 clones, about 83% detected once. Material: PBMCs or T cells enriched from blood (not recorded which). These receptors all come from a woman aged 45-60 years who had been exposed to COVID-19.

The chain has TRBV2 and TRBJ2-7; 8 bases agree with TRBD2. CDR1 and CDR2 from the germline V gene are SNHLY and FYNNEI. V lost 4 bases, J lost 0 bases, and 2 bases stayed unmatched. The CDR3 runs 14 residues. The CDR3 nucleotides are TGTGCCAGCAGTGCGGGAGGGGGCTCCTACGAGCAGTACTTC. Translated: CASSAGGGSYEQYF.

The gene calls are TRBV19 and TRBJ2-3; 9 positions match TRBD1. The trim removed 5 bases at V and 2 bases at J, leaving 17 bases unmatched. This CDR3 contains 19 residues. CDR1 and CDR2 from the germline V gene are LNHDA and SQIVND (reference sequence). The CDR3 DNA reads as TGTGCCAGTAGTCCCGGGACAGGGCTTGGCGGGGGCGTCACAGATACGCAGTATTTT. This codes for CASSPGTGLGGGVTDTQYF.

This rearrangement joins TRBV6-4 to TRBJ1-6, with D possibly being TRBD1 (5 bases). The V end was cut by 4 bases, the J end by 5 bases, with 9 bases between. This CDR3 is built from 14 residues. Per the germline V gene, CDR1 is MRHNA and CDR2 is SNTAGT. CDR3 protein: CASSVDSHNSPLHF. DNA for the CDR3: TGTGCCAGCAGTGTTGACAGCCATAATTCACCCCTCCACTTT.

CDR3 in amino acids: CATSDPRSAQHF. Here the CDR3 DNA reads TGTGCCACCAGTGATCCCCGCTCGGCCCAGCATTTT. V is TRBV24-1 and J is TRBJ1-5; unclear D gene. This CDR3 comprises 12 residues. Germline CDR1 and CDR2: KGHDR and SFDVKD. Trimming took 3 bases from V and 11 from J, leaving 10 bases between them.

This chain links TRBV19 with TRBJ1-4; D not certain. Trimming cost V 8 bases and J 8 bases, with 9 bases left between them. The CDR3 contains 11 residues. CDR1 is LNHDA, CDR2 SQIVND, per germline (reference sequence). The CDR3 sequence: CASRRGEKLFF. The CDR3 coding sequence is TGTGCCAGTCGTCGCGGGGAAAAACTGTTTTTT.

This chain links TRBV6-5 with TRBJ1-1; possibly TRBD1 for D (5 bases). CDR1 and CDR2 (germline): MNHEY, SVGAGI. Trimming removed 3 bases from V and 9 bases from J, with 8 bases in between. The length of the CDR3 is 11 residues. This CDR3 is CASSYRQKAFF. CDR3 sequence (DNA): TGTGCCAGCAGTTATAGACAGAAAGCTTTCTTT.

This sequence joins TRBV24-1 and TRBJ2-5; a possible D gene is TRBD1 (6 bases). The germline CDR1 and CDR2 sequences are KGHDR and SFDVKD. CDR3 length: 15 amino acids. Trimming took off 7 bases at V and 4 bases at J, with 18 bases between the two ends. The CDR3 loop reads CATSSSTGRLETQYF. DNA for the CDR3: TGTGCCACCAGCTCGTCGACAGGTCGCCTAGAGACCCAGTACTTC.

The chain recombines TRBV30 with TRBJ1-6; 10 bases agree with TRBD1. Trimming removed 0 bases from V and 5 bases from J; junction bases left unmatched: 7. The CDR3 runs 17 residues. Germline loops: CDR1 GTSNPN, CDR2 SVGIG (reference sequence). Here the CDR3 DNA reads TGTGCCTGGAGTGTACGGGCCGGGACAGGGGATAATTCACCCCTCCACTTT. The encoded protein is CAWSVRAGTGDNSPLHF.

The chain is built from TRBV5-6 and TRBJ1-2, with D perhaps matching TRBD1 (6 bases). V lost 4 bases and J 6 bases, leaving 7 bases between the germline ends. Looked up from germline, CDR1 is SGHDT and CDR2 is YYEEEE. This CDR3 has 11 amino acids. DNA of the CDR3: TGTGCCAGCAGCCACAGGGATGGCTACACCTTC. Protein: CASSHRDGYTF.

This chain connects TRBV9 to TRBJ1-6; the D gene is possibly TRBD1 (6 bases). The CDR3 is 15 amino acids. Germline CDR1 reads SGDLS; CDR2 reads YYNGEE. The V end lost 1 base, the J end lost 5 bases, and 10 bases lay between the germline ends. CDR3 coding DNA: TGTGCCAGCAGCGTAACGGACAGTCATAATTCACCCCTCCACTTT. Protein sequence: CASSVTDSHNSPLHF.

V is TRBV7-9 and J is TRBJ2-7; TRBD1 matches 11 bases. Germline-derived CDR1 and CDR2 are SEHNR and FQNEAQ (reference sequence). V shed 6 bases, J shed 4 bases, and the junction held 11 bases outside the gene matches. This CDR3 contains 16 residues. The CDR3 loop is CASSPPGQGVGYEQYF. The DNA for the CDR3 is TGTGCCAGCAGTCCCCCGGGACAGGGGGTAGGGTACGAGCAGTACTTC. The full variable domain, rest sourced from reference TRBV7-9 and TRBJ2-7, is DTGVSQNPRHKITKRGQNVTFRCDPISEHNRLYWYRQTLGQGPEFLTYFQNEAQLEKSRLLSDRFSAERPKGSFSTLEIQRTEQGDSAMYLCASSPPGQGVGYEQYFGPGTRLTVT.

J is TRBJ2-5 and V is TRBV5-1, with a weak D call TRBD2 (7 bases). The CDR3 totals 14 residues. CDR1 SGHRS and CDR2 YFSETQ come from the germline V gene. V lost 0 bases, J lost 4 bases, and 10 bases lay in between. The CDR3 spells CASSLGGGGETQYF. CDR3 nucleotide sequence: TGCGCCAGCAGCTTGGGCGGGGGCGGAGAGACCCAGTACTTC.

J is TRBJ2-3 and V is TRBV7-3, with 8 bases that match TRBD1. Per the germline V gene, CDR1 is SGHTA and CDR2 is FQGTGA. V dropped 5 bases and J dropped 0; count of bases not matched to a gene: 10. The CDR3 contains 17 residues. In nucleotides, the CDR3 is TGTGCCAGCAGCCAAGCGGGCAGGGGGCGAAGCACAGATACGCAGTATTTT. Translation: CASSQAGRGRSTDTQYF.

This clone was picked up a small number of times. This rearrangement joins TRBV7-9 to TRBJ2-7; the match to TRBD2 covers 7 bases. The V segment lost 3 bases and the J segment 4 bases; nucleotides outside the gene matches: 9. Germline loops: CDR1 SEHNR, CDR2 FQNEAQ (reference sequence). The CDR3 covers 15 residues. The CDR3 DNA reads as TGTGCCAGCAGCTTGACCTCGGGACTAACTTACGAGCAGTACTTC. It yields the protein CASSLTSGLTYEQYF.

The chain uses TRBV10-2 and TRBJ2-2; 9 bases agree with TRBD2. CDR3 length: 14 amino acids. The germline gives CDR1 WSHSY, CDR2 SAAADI. CDR3 nucleotides: TGCCCCCGCCGCGGGGGGGGGAACACCGGGGAGCTGTTTTTT. Its translation: CPRRGGGNTGELFF.

The genes are TRBV5-6 and TRBJ1-5; D is ambiguous. There are 14 residues in the CDR3. The germline V gene has CDR1 SGHDT and CDR2 YYEEEE. Trimming stripped 1 base from V and 9 bases from J, with 14 bases between. The CDR3 reads CASSLYRDHWPQHF. CDR3 sequence (DNA): TGTGCCAGCAGCTTGTACCGGGATCATTGGCCCCAGCATTTT. Full variable domain (remainder filled in from reference TRBV5-6 and TRBJ1-5): DAGVTQSPTHLIKTRGQQVTLRCSPKSGHDTVSWYQQALGQGPQFIFQYYEEEERQRGNFPDRFSGHQFPNYSSELNVNALLLGDSALYLCASSLYRDHWPQHFGDGTRLSIL.

The rearrangement uses TRBV5-1 and TRBJ1-5; 8 positions match TRBD1. The junction had 12 bases not matched to a gene; V was cut back by 9 bases and J by 7 bases. CDR1 SGHRS and CDR2 YFSETQ come from the germline V gene. This CDR3 is built from 14 residues. The CDR3 sequence: CATPGGRNKQPQHF. The CDR3 nucleotides read TGCGCCACCCCAGGGGGCAGGAATAAACAGCCCCAGCATTTT.

This rearrangement joins TRBV10-3 to TRBJ1-6, with D unresolved. V lost 3 bases to trimming and J lost 6 bases, with 3 bases between them. The CDR3 is 12 residues long. CDR1 is ENHRY, CDR2 SYGVKD, per germline. CDR3 protein: CAISDGNSPLHF. Here the CDR3 DNA reads TGTGCCATCAGTGACGGTAATTCACCCCTCCACTTT.

This chain connects TRBV10-2 to TRBJ2-5; 9 bases are shared with TRBD1. The length of the CDR3 is 15 residues. The ends lost 5 bases at V and 3 bases at J; junction bases unmatched: 7. Germline CDR1 is WSHSY and CDR2 is SAAADI. The DNA for the CDR3 is TGCGCCAGCAGTAAACCCGGGACAGGGAAAGAGACCCAGTACTTC. The encoded protein is CASSKPGTGKETQYF.

The rearrangement links TRBV7-5 to TRBJ2-5; the table's D gene call, TRBD1, was not cross checked with the DNA. TRBV7-5 is flagged as a pseudogene. The length of the CDR3 is 18 residues. CDR3 coding DNA: TGTGCCAGAAGCTTAAAGGGTCCCCGGACAGGGATTACAAAGACCCAGTACTTC. This gives the protein CARSLKGPRTGITKTQYF.

The chain couples TRBV19 to TRBJ1-1; a possible D gene is TRBD1 (6 bases). Germline values: CDR1 LNHDA, CDR2 SQIVND (reference sequence). Deletions cut 3 bases from V and 3 bases from J, with 11 bases between. CDR3 length equals 14 residues. The CDR3 coding sequence is TGTGCCAGTAGTATGGGGGCGGTCTACACTGAAGCTTTCTTT. This codes for CASSMGAVYTEAFF.

This clone was counted ten times or more. CDR3 nucleotides: TGCGCCAGCAGCCCCGGAGGGGGCCGGGAGCTGTTTTTT. It yields the protein CASSPGGGRELFF. The rearrangement uses TRBV5-1 and TRBJ2-2; D perhaps matches TRBD1 (7 bases). The V end lost 4 bases, the J end lost 9 bases, and 13 bases lay between the germline ends. The CDR3 consists of 13 residues. Germline-derived CDR1 and CDR2 are SGHRS and YFSETQ.

The V call is TRBV11-2, the J call TRBJ1-1; 7 bases align to TRBD1. The J segment lost 7 bases and the V segment lost 6 bases, leaving 8 bases of the junction unmatched. Per germline, CDR1 SGHAT and CDR2 FQNNGV. CDR3 size: 13 residues. The CDR3 region is CASRNRGRGEAFF. The CDR3 DNA sequence: TGTGCCAGCAGAAACAGGGGAAGGGGTGAAGCTTTCTTT. The full variable domain, in which reference TRBV11-2 and TRBJ1-1 provide the parts outside the CDR3, is EAGVAQSPRYKIIEKRQSVAFWCNPISGHATLYWYQQILGQGPKLLIQFQNNGVVDDSQLPKDRFSAERLKGVDSTLKIQPAKLEDSAVYLCASRNRGRGEAFFGQGTRLTVV.

This chain links TRBV5-8 with TRBJ2-1; the D gene is possibly TRBD2 (7 bases). V was trimmed by 1 base and J by 4 bases, leaving 12 bases between them. Germline-derived CDR1 and CDR2 are SGHTS and YDEGEE. The CDR3 loop spans 15 amino acids. CDR3 sequence (DNA): TGTGCCAGCAGCTTGAGGGGGGGGGTATACAATGAGCAGTTCTTC. Its protein product is CASSLRGGVYNEQFF.

As for this clone: Other DNA sequences from this sample encode an identical CDR3 as well. J is TRBJ2-3 and V is TRBV5-1; 7 bases fit TRBD1. From germline, CDR1 is SGHRS and CDR2 YFSETQ. This CDR3 region has 14 residues. With V trimmed by 0 bases and J by 5 bases, 3 bases remained unmatched. As DNA, the CDR3 is TGCGCCAGCAGCTTGGGACAGGGTTTAGATACGCAGTATTTT. This encodes CASSLGQGLDTQYF.

The J gene is TRBJ2-2, the V gene TRBV5-4; 8 bases match TRBD1. Germline V gene sequence: CDR1 SGHNT, CDR2 YYREEE (reference sequence). J lost 5 bases, V lost 0 bases, and 12 bases had no gene match. This CDR3 region has 18 residues. The CDR3 here is CASSLGGGQGARTGELFF. DNA of the CDR3: TGTGCCAGCAGCTTGGGGGGCGGCCAGGGGGCGCGAACCGGGGAGCTGTTTTTT.

This rearrangement joins TRBV18 to TRBJ2-3; 11 nucleotides match TRBD2. Trimming cost V 4 bases and J 5 bases; bases outside gene matches: 5. Germline V gives CDR1 KGHSH, CDR2 LQKENI. This CDR3 is 15 amino acids long. The CDR3 region has the DNA TGTGCCAGCTCACTCCTAGCGGGGGGCGGAGATACGCAGTATTTT. Amino acid sequence: CASSLLAGGGDTQYF.

This clone was counted only a few times. The gene calls are TRBV5-1 and TRBJ2-5, with TRBD2 as a possible D gene (5 bases). This CDR3 contains 14 residues. Germline CDR1 SGHRS, CDR2 YFSETQ. Trimming took off 2 bases at V and 2 bases at J, with 10 bases between the two ends. The CDR3 DNA follows: TGCGCCAGCAGCTTACAAGCGGCTCAAGAGACCCAGTACTTC. This codes for CASSLQAAQETQYF.

This rearrangement joins TRBV13 to TRBJ2-7; tentative D call: TRBD2 (5 bases). The CDR3 covers 13 residues. V lost 4 bases to trimming and J lost 3 bases, with 10 bases between them. Germline V CDR1 and CDR2: PRHDT, FYEKMQ (reference sequence). The CDR3 DNA sequence: TGTGCCAGCAGCTCCGGACTCTACTACGAGCAGTACTTC. Protein sequence: CASSSGLYYEQYF.

The V call is TRBV27, the J call TRBJ2-7, with 11 bases lining up with TRBD1. The CDR3 totals 14 residues. Germline values: CDR1 MNHEY, CDR2 SMNVEV (reference sequence). V trimming: 6 bases; J trimming: 4 bases; junction bases outside the gene matches: 5. The chain's CDR3 is CASSRDRGVYEQYF. As DNA, the CDR3 is TGTGCCAGCAGCAGGGACAGGGGGGTTTACGAGCAGTACTTC.

The rearrangement joins TRBV7-2 to TRBJ2-1; D call uncertain. The CDR3 consists of 15 residues. Trimming took 1 base from V and 2 from J, leaving 9 bases between them. The V gene's germline CDR1 is SGHTA and CDR2 FQGNSA. In nucleotides, the CDR3 is TGTGCCAGCAGCTTAGATTTGCGGCCCTACAATGAGCAGTTCTTC. This translates into CASSLDLRPYNEQFF.